This T cell receptor (beta chain) derives from a study of identical twins. This clonotype was detected a few times. As yet, its antigen is unknown. Template switching supplied a universal primer site; unique molecular identifiers were carried on the cDNA. From the 5' RACE reads, TCRdb called clonotypes with MiXCR, one entry per CDR3 protein. The data hold 700,000 to 950,000 distinct CDR3 sequences, with 12% observed a single time. There are 13 residues in the CDR3. V lost 9 bases, J lost 6 bases, and 6 bases stayed unmatched. The V gene's germline CDR1 is LNHDA and CDR2 SQIVND (reference sequence). Study-level findings and limits: Models underestimated how often monozygotic twins shared out-of-frame TCR alpha. Sharing of beta out-of-frame sequences by twins showed a weaker excess. Cross-sectional statistics, not tracking of the same donors, supported the conclusions.

This same sample was also part of a study on yellow fever vaccine responses in identical twins.

The V gene is TRBV19, the J gene TRBJ1-1, with 11 nucleotides matching TRBD1. The TCR sequence derives from a woman between 18 and 30 years old in good health. Specimen: PBMCs. The CDR3 DNA reads TGTGCCAGCGAGGACAGGGGGCACCCTGAAGCTTTCTTT. Translating gives CASEDRGHPEAFF.